The clone carrying this T cell receptor beta chain was picked up one time. The data were obtained in a study of T cells in Graves' hyperthyroidism and ophthalmopathy. Germline loops: CDR1 SQVTM, CDR2 ANQGSEA. V dropped 4 bases and J dropped 5; count of bases not matched to a gene: 6. This CDR3 contains 14 residues. Researchers took RNA transcripts and amplified the TCR beta CDR3 regions from them. The TCR CDR3 was amplified in a first-round RT-PCR using the HTBI primer set. TCRdb reanalysed the multiplex PCR reads using MiXCR and keeps one entry per CDR3 protein. Counted here are under 550,000 distinct CDR3 sequences, about 20% occurring once; the ten biggest clones make up 40% to 50%.

The material sequenced was blood. The chain joins TRBV29-1 to TRBJ2-2, with 8 bases lining up with TRBD2. This clonotype was obtained from a man aged 35-49 years with Graves' ophthalmopathy. The CDR3 DNA is TGCAGCGTTGTAGCGGGACCTCGGACCGGGGAGCTGTTTTTT. Its translation is CSVVAGPRTGELFF.